This TCR beta chain appears in the sequencing data of a study of PD-1 blockade in classical Hodgkin lymphoma. Germline V gene sequence: CDR1 SGHVS, CDR2 FNYEAQ. CDR3 size: 13 residues. The V and J ends lost 5 bases and 3 bases respectively, with 10 bases between them. Study results and caveats: Compared with baseline, CD4+ but not CD8+ TCR diversity had risen significantly by C4D1. Patients starting nivolumab under 1 year after ASCT were excluded. When set against healthy donors, newly diagnosed patients were reported to show lower baseline TCR diversity.

Assay used: immunoSEQ multiplex PCR; TCRdb lists only in-frame clones, some missing. This table holds more than 45,000 clones, over 70% found once. On this clone itself: Its specificity is unknown.

With no exception, relapse followed autologous stem cell transplantation in all patients, and brentuximab vedotin exposure varied. The sample consisted of peripheral blood mononuclear cells (PBMCs), taken at baseline. The clonotype originates from a human donor with classical Hodgkin lymphoma. The J gene is TRBJ1-1, the V gene TRBV7-6; possible D gene TRBD1, 6 bases. CDR3 sequence: CASSPQGHTEAFF. The CDR3, as DNA: TGTGCCAGCAGCCCCCAGGGGCACACTGAAGCTTTCTTT.